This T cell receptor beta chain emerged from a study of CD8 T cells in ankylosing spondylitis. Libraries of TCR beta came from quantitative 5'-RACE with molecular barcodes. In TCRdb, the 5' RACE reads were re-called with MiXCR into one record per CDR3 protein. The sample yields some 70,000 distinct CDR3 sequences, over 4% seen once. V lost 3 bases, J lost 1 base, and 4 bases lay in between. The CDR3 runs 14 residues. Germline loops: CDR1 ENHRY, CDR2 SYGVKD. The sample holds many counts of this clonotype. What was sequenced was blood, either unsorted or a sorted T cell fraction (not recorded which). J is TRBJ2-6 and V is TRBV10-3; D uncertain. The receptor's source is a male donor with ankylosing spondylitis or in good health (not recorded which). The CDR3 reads CAISEDSGANVLTF. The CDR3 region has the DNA TGTGCCATCAGTGAAGATTCTGGGGCCAACGTCCTGACTTTC.